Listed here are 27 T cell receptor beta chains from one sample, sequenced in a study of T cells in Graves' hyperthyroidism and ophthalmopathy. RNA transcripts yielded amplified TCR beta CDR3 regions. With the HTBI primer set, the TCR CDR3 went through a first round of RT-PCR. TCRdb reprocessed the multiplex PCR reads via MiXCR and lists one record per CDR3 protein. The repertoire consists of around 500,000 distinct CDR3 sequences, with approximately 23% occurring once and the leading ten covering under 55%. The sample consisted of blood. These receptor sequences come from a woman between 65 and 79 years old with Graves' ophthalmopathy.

The CDR3 here is CAWSTGADTQYF. CDR3 in DNA: TGTGCCTGGTCCACAGGGGCAGATACGCAGTATTTT. The genes are TRBV30 and TRBJ2-3; 7 bases line up with TRBD1. V trimming: 5 bases; J trimming: 4 bases; junction bases outside the gene matches: 3. Germline V lookup: CDR1 GTSNPN, CDR2 SVGIG (reference sequence). CDR3 length: 12 amino acids. Looking up the rest from reference TRBV30 and TRBJ2-3 gives the full variable domain: SQTIHQWPATLVQPVGSPLSLECTVEGTSNPNLYWYRQAAGRGLQLLFYSVGIGQISSEVPQNLSASRPQDRQFILSSKKLLLSDSGFYLCAWSTGADTQYFGPGTRLTVL.

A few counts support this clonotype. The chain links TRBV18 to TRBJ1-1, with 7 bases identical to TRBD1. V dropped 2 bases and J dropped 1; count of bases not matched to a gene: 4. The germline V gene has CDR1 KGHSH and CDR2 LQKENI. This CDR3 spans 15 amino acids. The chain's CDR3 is CASSPEGAQNTEAFF. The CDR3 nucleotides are TGTGCCAGCTCACCAGAGGGGGCGCAGAACACTGAAGCTTTCTTT.

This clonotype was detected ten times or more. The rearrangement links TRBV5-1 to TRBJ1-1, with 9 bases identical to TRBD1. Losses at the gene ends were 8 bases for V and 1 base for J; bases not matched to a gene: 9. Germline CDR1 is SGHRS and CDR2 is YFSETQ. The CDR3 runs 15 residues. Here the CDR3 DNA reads TGCGCCAGTAGACTACAGGGGGCATCGAACACTGAAGCTTTCTTT. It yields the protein CASRLQGASNTEAFF.

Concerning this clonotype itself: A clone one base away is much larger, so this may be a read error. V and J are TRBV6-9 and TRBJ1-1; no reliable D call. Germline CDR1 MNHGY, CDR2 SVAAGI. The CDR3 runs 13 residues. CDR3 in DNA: TGTGCCGGCAGTTTTCAAGGCCAGTGCGGAGCTTTCTTT. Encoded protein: CAGSFQGQCGAFF.

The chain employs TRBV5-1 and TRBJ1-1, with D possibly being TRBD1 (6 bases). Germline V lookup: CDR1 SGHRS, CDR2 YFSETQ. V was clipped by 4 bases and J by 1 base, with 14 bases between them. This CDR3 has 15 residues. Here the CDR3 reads CASSVLQGGNTEAFF. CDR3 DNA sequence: TGCGCCAGCAGCGTATTACAGGGTGGGAACACTGAAGCTTTCTTT.

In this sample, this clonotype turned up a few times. The CDR3 is CASSQDWTSEQYF. The CDR3 DNA is TGTGCCAGCAGCCAAGATTGGACTAGCGAGCAGTACTTC. V usage is TRBV3-1 and J usage is TRBJ2-7, with 7 bases identical to TRBD2. Germline CDR1 is LGHDT and CDR2 is YNNKEL (reference sequence). The ends lost 0 bases at V and 6 bases at J; junction bases unmatched: 2. The CDR3 loop spans 13 amino acids.

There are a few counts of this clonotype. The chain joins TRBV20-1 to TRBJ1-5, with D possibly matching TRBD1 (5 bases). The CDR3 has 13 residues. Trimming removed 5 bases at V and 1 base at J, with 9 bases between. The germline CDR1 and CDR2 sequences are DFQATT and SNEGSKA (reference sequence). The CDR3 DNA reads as TGCAGTGCTGGACGGGACAGCAATCAGCCCCAGCATTTT. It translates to CSAGRDSNQPQHF.

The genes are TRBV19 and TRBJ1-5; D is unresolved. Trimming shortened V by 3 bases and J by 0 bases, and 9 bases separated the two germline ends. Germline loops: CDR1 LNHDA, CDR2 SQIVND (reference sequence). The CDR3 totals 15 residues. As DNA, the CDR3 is TGTGCCAGTAGTATGGAGGTTTATAGCAATCAGCCCCAGCATTTT. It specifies CASSMEVYSNQPQHF.

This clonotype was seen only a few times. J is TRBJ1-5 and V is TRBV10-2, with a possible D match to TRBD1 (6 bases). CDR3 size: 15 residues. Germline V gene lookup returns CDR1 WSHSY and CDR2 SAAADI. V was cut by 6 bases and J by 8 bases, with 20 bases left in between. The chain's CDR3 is CASSKTMAGAEPQHF. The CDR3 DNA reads TGCGCCAGCAGCAAGACAATGGCAGGGGCTGAGCCCCAGCATTTT.

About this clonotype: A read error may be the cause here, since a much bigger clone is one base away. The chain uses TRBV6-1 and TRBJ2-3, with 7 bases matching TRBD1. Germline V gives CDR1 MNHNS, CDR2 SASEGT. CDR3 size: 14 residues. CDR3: CASSKQGTTDAQYF. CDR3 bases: TGTGCCAGCAGTAAACAGGGGACCACAGATGCGCAGTATTTT.

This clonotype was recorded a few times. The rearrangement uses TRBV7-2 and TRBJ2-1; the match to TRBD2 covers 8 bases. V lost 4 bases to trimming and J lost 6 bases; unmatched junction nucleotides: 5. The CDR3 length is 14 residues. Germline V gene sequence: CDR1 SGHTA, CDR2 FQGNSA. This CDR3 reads CASSSPSGGNEQFF. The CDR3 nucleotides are TGTGCCAGCAGCTCGCCGAGCGGGGGCAATGAGCAGTTCTTC.

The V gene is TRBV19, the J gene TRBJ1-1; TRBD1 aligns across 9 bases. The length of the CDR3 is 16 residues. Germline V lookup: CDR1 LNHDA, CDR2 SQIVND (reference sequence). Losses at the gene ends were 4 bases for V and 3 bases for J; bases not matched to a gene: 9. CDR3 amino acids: CASSTPGQGRDTEAFF. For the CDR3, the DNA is TGTGCCAGTAGTACCCCCGGACAGGGGAGGGACACTGAAGCTTTCTTT. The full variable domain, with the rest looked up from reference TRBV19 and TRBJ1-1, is DGGITQSPKYLFRKEGQNVTLSCEQNLNHDAMYWYRQDPGQGLRLIYYSQIVNDFQKGDIAEGYSVSREKKESFPLTVTSAQKNPTAFYLCASSTPGQGRDTEAFFGQGTRLTVV.

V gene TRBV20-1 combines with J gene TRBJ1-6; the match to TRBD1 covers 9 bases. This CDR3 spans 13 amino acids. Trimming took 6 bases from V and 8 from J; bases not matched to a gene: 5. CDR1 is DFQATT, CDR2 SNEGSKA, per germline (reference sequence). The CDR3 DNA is TGCAGTGCAGGGGGGACAGGGTATTCACCCCTCCACTTT. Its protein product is CSAGGTGYSPLHF.

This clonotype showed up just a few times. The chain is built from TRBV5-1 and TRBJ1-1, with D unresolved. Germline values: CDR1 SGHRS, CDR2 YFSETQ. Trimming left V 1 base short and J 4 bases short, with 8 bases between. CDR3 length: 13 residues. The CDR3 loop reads CASSLYEPTEAFF. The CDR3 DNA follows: TGCGCCAGCAGCTTGTATGAACCCACTGAAGCTTTCTTT.

This CDR3 reads CASRPSTRNRDEQYF. CDR3 bases: TGTGCCAGCAGACCCTCGACTAGGAATCGGGACGAGCAGTACTTC. V usage is TRBV6-1 and J usage is TRBJ2-7, with D perhaps TRBD2 (6 bases). V was shortened by 6 bases and J by 5 bases, with 20 bases between the two germline ends. Germline V lookup: CDR1 MNHNS, CDR2 SASEGT. The CDR3 spans 15 residues.

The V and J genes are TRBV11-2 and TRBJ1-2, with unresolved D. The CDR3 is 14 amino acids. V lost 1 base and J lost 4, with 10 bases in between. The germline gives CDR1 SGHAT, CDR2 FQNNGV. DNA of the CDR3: TGTGCCAGCAGCTTAGTCCGCATTACCTATGGCTACACCTTC. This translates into CASSLVRITYGYTF.

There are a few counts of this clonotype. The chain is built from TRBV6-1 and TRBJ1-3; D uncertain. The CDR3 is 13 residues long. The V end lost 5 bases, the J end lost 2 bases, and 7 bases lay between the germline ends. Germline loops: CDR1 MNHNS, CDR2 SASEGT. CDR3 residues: CASSWDPGNTIYF. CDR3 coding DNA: TGTGCCAGCAGTTGGGATCCTGGAAACACCATATATTTT.

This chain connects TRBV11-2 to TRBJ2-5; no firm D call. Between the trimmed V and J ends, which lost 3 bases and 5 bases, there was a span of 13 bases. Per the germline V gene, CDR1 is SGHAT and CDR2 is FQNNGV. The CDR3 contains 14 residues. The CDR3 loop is CASSFFAPGETQYF. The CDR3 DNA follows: TGTGCCAGCAGCTTCTTTGCGCCTGGGGAGACCCAGTACTTC.

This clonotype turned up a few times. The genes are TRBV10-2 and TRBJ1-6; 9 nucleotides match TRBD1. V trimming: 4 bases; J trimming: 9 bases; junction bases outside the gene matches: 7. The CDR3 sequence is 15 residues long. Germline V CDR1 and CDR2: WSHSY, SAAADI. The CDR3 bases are TGCGCCAGCAGTGGGACAGGGGACTTTGGTTCACCCCTCCACTTT. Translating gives CASSGTGDFGSPLHF.

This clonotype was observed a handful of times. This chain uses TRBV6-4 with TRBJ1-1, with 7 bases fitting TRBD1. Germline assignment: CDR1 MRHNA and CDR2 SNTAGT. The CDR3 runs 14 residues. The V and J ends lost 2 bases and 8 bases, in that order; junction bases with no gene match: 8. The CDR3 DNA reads TGTGCCAGCAGTGACCCATCGACAGGGCACGAAGCTTTCTTT. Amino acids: CASSDPSTGHEAFF.

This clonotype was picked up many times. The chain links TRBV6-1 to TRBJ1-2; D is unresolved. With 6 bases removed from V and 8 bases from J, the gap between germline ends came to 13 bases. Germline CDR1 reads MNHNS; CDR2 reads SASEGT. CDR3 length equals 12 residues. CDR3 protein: CASSLPKAGYTF. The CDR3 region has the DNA TGTGCCAGCAGCCTTCCCAAGGCGGGCTACACCTTC.

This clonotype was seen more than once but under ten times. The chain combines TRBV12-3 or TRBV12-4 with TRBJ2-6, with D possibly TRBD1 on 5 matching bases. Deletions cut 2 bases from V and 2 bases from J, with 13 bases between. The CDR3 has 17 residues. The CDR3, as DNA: TGTGCCAGCAGTTTATCGCAGGGCCGTCCTGGGGCCAACGTCCTGACTTTC. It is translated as CASSLSQGRPGANVLTF.

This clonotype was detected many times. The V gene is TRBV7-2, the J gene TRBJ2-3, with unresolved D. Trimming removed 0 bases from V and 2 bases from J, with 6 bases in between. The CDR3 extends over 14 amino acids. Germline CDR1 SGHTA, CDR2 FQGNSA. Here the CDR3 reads CASSLAANTDTQYF. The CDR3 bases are TGTGCCAGCAGCTTAGCGGCAAACACAGATACGCAGTATTTT.

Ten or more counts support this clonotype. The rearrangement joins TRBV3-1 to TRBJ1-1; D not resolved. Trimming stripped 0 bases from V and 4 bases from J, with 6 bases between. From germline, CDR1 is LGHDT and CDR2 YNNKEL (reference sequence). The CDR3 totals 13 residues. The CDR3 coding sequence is TGTGCCAGCAGCCAAGATCGAGCCACTGAAGCTTTCTTT. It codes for CASSQDRATEAFF.

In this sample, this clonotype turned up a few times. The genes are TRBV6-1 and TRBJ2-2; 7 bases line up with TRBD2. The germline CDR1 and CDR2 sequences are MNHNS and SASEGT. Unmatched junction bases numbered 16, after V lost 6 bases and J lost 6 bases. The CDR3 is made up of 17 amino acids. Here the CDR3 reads CASRPLGSGILAGELFF. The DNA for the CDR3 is TGTGCCAGCAGACCTCTAGGCAGCGGGATATTGGCCGGGGAGCTGTTTTTT.

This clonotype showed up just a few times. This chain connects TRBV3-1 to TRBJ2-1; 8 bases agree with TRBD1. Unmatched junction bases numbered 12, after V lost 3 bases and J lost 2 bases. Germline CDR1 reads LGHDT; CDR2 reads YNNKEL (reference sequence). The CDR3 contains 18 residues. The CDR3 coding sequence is TGTGCCAGCAGCCAGGCTGGGACAGGAAAAGGACCCTACAATGAGCAGTTCTTC. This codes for CASSQAGTGKGPYNEQFF.

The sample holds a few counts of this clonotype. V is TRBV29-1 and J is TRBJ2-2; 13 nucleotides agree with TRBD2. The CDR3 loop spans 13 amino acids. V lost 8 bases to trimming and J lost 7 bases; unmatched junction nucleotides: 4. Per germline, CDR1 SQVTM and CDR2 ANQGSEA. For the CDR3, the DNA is TGCAGCTTCAGGACTAGCGGGAGCGGGGAGCTGTTTTTT. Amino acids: CSFRTSGSGELFF.